Presented here are 30 T cell receptor beta chains from one specimen sequenced in a study of cytomegalovirus exposure and HLA in healthy donors. Both 60 Vbeta primers and 13 Jbeta primers went into the PCR. Clones were sequenced by immunoSEQ multiplex PCR, and TCRdb holds only the in-frame ones, with some missing. The sample has 150,000 to 200,000 clones; just over 75% are singletons. Sequenced material: PBMCs. The receptors originated from a man aged 25-45 years in good health and CMV-seronegative.

This sequence joins TRBV6-5 and TRBJ1-6; no reliable D call. The germline V gene has CDR1 MNHEY and CDR2 SVGAGI. This CDR3 has 14 amino acids. V was trimmed by 7 bases and J by 6 bases, leaving 13 bases between them. The CDR3: CASTLGSLNSPLHF. CDR3 sequence (DNA): TGTGCCAGCACATTGGGCAGCCTTAATTCACCCCTCCACTTT.

This clone was picked up a small number of times. This chain connects TRBV6-4 to TRBJ1-5; TRBD1 might be the D (5 bases). V dropped 0 bases and J dropped 6 bases, with 9 bases sitting between them. Germline loops: CDR1 MRHNA, CDR2 SNTAGT. The CDR3 is 14 amino acids. The CDR3 region is CASSDSQGGQPQHF. The CDR3 nucleotides read TGTGCCAGCAGTGACTCCCAGGGTGGTCAGCCCCAGCATTTT.

The chain carries TRBV30 and TRBJ2-1; TRBD2 agrees at 12 bases. This CDR3 is 11 amino acids long. Trimming cost V 4 bases and J 13 bases; bases outside gene matches: 2. CDR1 GTSNPN and CDR2 SVGIG come from the germline V gene (reference sequence). The CDR3 DNA is TGTGCCTGGACTAGCGGGAGGGCTCAGTTCTTC. Its protein is CAWTSGRAQFF.

This clone was detected only once. The chain carries TRBV5-4 and TRBJ1-2, with 9 nucleotides matching TRBD1. V was clipped by 4 bases and J by 7 bases; unmatched bases: 14. Per germline, CDR1 SGHNT and CDR2 YYREEE (reference sequence). There are 16 residues in the CDR3. The CDR3 is CASSPSYRTGEGGYTF. As DNA, the CDR3 is TGTGCCAGCAGCCCGAGCTACAGGACAGGGGAGGGTGGCTACACCTTC.

This clone was counted between two and nine times. The J gene is TRBJ1-3, the V gene TRBV9; no reliable D call. Per the germline V gene, CDR1 is SGDLS and CDR2 is YYNGEE. The V end lost 0 bases, the J end lost 4 bases, and 11 bases lay between the germline ends. This CDR3 has 15 amino acids. CDR3 nucleotides: TGTGCCAGCAGCGTAGCTTTAAGGGAGGGAAACACCATATATTTT. This sequence encodes CASSVALREGNTIYF.

The CDR3 DNA is TGTGCCAGCAGCTTAGGACTAGCGGGATCAGATACGCAGTATTTT. Amino acids: CASSLGLAGSDTQYF. The V and J genes are TRBV11-2 and TRBJ2-3; 11 bases map to TRBD2. J was trimmed by 4 bases and V by 1 base; bases with no gene match: 1. The V gene's germline CDR1 is SGHAT and CDR2 FQNNGV. The CDR3 is 15 amino acids. Together with reference TRBV11-2 and TRBJ2-3, the CDR3 gives the full variable domain: EAGVAQSPRYKIIEKRQSVAFWCNPISGHATLYWYQQILGQGPKLLIQFQNNGVVDDSQLPKDRFSAERLKGVDSTLKIQPAKLEDSAVYLCASSLGLAGSDTQYFGPGTRLTVL.

The chain uses TRBV29-1 and TRBJ2-7; D is ambiguous. Trimming took 0 bases from V and 2 from J, leaving 11 bases between them. CDR3 length: 14 amino acids. Germline assignment: CDR1 SQVTM and CDR2 ANQGSEA. CDR3 DNA: TGCAGCGTTGAAGAGATCGGTAGTCCCTACGAGCAGTACTTC. It translates to CSVEEIGSPYEQYF.

J is TRBJ2-2 and V is TRBV5-4; 9 bases map to TRBD2. CDR3 length equals 17 residues. The germline V gene encodes CDR1 SGHNT and CDR2 YYREEE (reference sequence). Trimming took 3 bases from V and 5 from J; bases not matched to a gene: 11. The CDR3 nucleotides are TGTGCCAGCAGCTCCATGCGAGCGGGAGGTCAAACCGGGGAGCTGTTTTTT. This sequence encodes CASSSMRAGGQTGELFF.

The chain is built from TRBV2 and TRBJ1-3; 7 positions agree with TRBD1. CDR1 is SNHLY and CDR2 is FYNNEI in the germline V gene. This CDR3 has 16 amino acids. V was clipped by 0 bases and J by 7 bases; unmatched bases: 9. The CDR3 protein is CASSEAQSGGRNTIYF. The CDR3 nucleotides read TGTGCCAGCAGTGAAGCGCAGTCAGGGGGAAGGAACACCATATATTTT.

The chain joins TRBV27 to TRBJ2-2; D is unresolved. Germline lookup yields CDR1 MNHEY and CDR2 SMNVEV (reference sequence). The CDR3 has 11 residues. Trimming shortened V by 5 bases and J by 8 bases, and 6 bases separated the two germline ends. The CDR3 bases are TGTGCCAGCAGTAACTATGGGGAGCTGTTTTTT. Protein product: CASSNYGELFF.

The rearrangement uses TRBV7-3 and TRBJ2-1, with TRBD2 identical over 11 bases. The J segment lost 8 bases and the V segment lost 4 bases, leaving 7 bases of the junction unmatched. The CDR3 extends over 15 amino acids. The V gene's germline CDR1 is SGHTA and CDR2 FQGTGA. DNA of the CDR3: TGTGCCAGCAGCTCTAGCGGGAGGACCTCCGATGAGCAGTTCTTC. Translated, it gives CASSSSGRTSDEQFF.

This chain links TRBV2 with TRBJ2-2; perhaps TRBD1 as D (6 bases). Trimming removed 6 bases at V and 1 base at J, with 15 bases between. From germline, CDR1 is SNHLY and CDR2 FYNNEI. This CDR3 is built from 16 residues. The CDR3 here is CASSIQGIRNTGELFF. The DNA of the CDR3 is TGTGCCAGCAGCATACAGGGTATAAGGAACACCGGGGAGCTGTTTTTT.

This clone turned up a few times. Here the CDR3 reads CASRAKNTGELFF. In DNA, the CDR3 is TGTGCCAGCAGGGCAAAGAACACCGGGGAGCTGTTTTTT. The chain employs TRBV6-1 and TRBJ2-2; the D is unclear. Germline V gene data show CDR1 as MNHNS and CDR2 as SASEGT. This CDR3 has 13 amino acids. Between the trimmed V and J ends, which lost 6 bases and 1 base, there was a span of 6 bases.

V gene TRBV6-5 combines with J gene TRBJ1-5; D gene ambiguous. Germline V CDR1 and CDR2: MNHEY, SVGAGI. Trimming removed 0 bases at V and 0 bases at J, with 9 bases between. The CDR3 runs to 16 residues. CDR3 nucleotide sequence: TGTGCCAGCAGTTACTCTAGAGCTTATAGCAATCAGCCCCAGCATTTT. This encodes CASSYSRAYSNQPQHF.

This chain links TRBV14 with TRBJ2-1; tentative D call: TRBD1 (5 bases). Deletions cut 4 bases from V and 8 bases from J, with 18 bases between. The germline V gene encodes CDR1 SGHDN and CDR2 FVKESK. CDR3 length: 15 amino acids. CDR3 protein: CASSPMGRPEDEQFF. CDR3 bases: TGTGCCAGCAGCCCCATGGGGCGCCCTGAGGATGAGCAGTTCTTC.

The gene calls are TRBV27 and TRBJ2-1; a weak D match, TRBD2 (6 bases). Germline lookup yields CDR1 MNHEY and CDR2 SMNVEV (reference sequence). V shed 2 bases and J shed 0 bases, with 8 bases lying between them. CDR3 length: 15 amino acids. The CDR3 here is CASSLDGSSYNEQFF. The DNA for the CDR3 is TGTGCCAGCAGTTTAGACGGGAGCTCCTACAATGAGCAGTTCTTC.

The chain combines TRBV25-1 with TRBJ1-6; 8 bases fit TRBD1. The CDR3 contains 15 residues. Germline V CDR1 and CDR2: MGHDK, SYGVNS. With 4 bases clipped from V and 8 bases from J, the junction kept 7 bases outside the gene matches. The CDR3 is CASSGHRGIDSPLHF. CDR3 DNA sequence: TGTGCCAGCAGTGGTCACAGGGGGATCGATTCACCCCTCCACTTT.

The chain recombines TRBV25-1 with TRBJ2-7; D gene unclear. Trimming left V 3 bases short and J 0 bases short, with 15 bases between. The length of the CDR3 is 16 residues. From germline, CDR1 is MGHDK and CDR2 SYGVNS. The CDR3 here is CASSDAGPNSSYEQYF. The CDR3 coding sequence is TGTGCCAGCAGTGATGCCGGTCCAAACAGCTCCTACGAGCAGTACTTC.

The CDR3 protein is CASSQVATNYEQYF. In nucleotides, the CDR3 is TGCGCCAGCAGCCAAGTAGCCACCAACTACGAGCAGTACTTC. This rearrangement joins TRBV4-1 to TRBJ2-7; D unclear. V was cut by 1 base and J by 3 bases, with 10 bases left in between. Germline V lookup: CDR1 MGHRA, CDR2 YSYEKL. The CDR3 totals 14 residues.

The V gene is TRBV20-1, the J gene TRBJ1-4; D call uncertain. This CDR3 is 11 amino acids long. The germline V gene has CDR1 DFQATT and CDR2 SNEGSKA (reference sequence). V gave up 3 bases and J gave up 4 bases, with 3 bases separating them. Here the CDR3 reads CSASSNEKLFF. The CDR3 DNA is TGCAGTGCTAGCAGTAATGAAAAACTGTTTTTT.

This clone has a single count. This sequence joins TRBV6-1 and TRBJ1-4; no firm D call. The CDR3 has 13 amino acids. Germline lookup yields CDR1 MNHNS and CDR2 SASEGT. Between the trimmed V and J ends, which lost 5 bases and 1 base, there was a span of 5 bases. The CDR3 loop reads CASSRVTNEKLFF. Here the CDR3 DNA reads TGTGCCAGCAGTCGCGTAACTAATGAAAAACTGTTTTTT.

This clone has a single count. This chain links TRBV5-6 with TRBJ1-4; 12 nucleotides line up with TRBD1. The CDR3 sequence is 16 residues long. Germline values: CDR1 SGHDT, CDR2 YYEEEE. Trimming removed 4 bases from V and 8 bases from J; junction bases left unmatched: 9. CDR3 nucleotides: TGTGCCAGCAGCGCCGGGACAGGGGGCGGATGGGAAAAACTGTTTTTT. This gives the protein CASSAGTGGGWEKLFF. The variable domain in full, completed from reference TRBV5-6 and TRBJ1-4, reads DAGVTQSPTHLIKTRGQQVTLRCSPKSGHDTVSWYQQALGQGPQFIFQYYEEEERQRGNFPDRFSGHQFPNYSSELNVNALLLGDSALYLCASSAGTGGGWEKLFFGSGTQLSVL.

This clone was seen once. J is TRBJ2-7 and V is TRBV27; TRBD2 matches 10 bases. V gave up 5 bases and J gave up 5 bases; unmatched junction bases: 12. The V gene's germline CDR1 is MNHEY and CDR2 SMNVEV (reference sequence). This CDR3 is 16 amino acids long. The CDR3 DNA is TGTGCCAGCAGTGTCTTAGCGGGAGGACCGTTCGACGAGCAGTACTTC. Translated, it gives CASSVLAGGPFDEQYF.

The chain carries TRBV25-1 and TRBJ2-5, with D uncertain. CDR1 is MGHDK and CDR2 is SYGVNS in the germline V gene. The CDR3 runs 13 residues. V was trimmed by 1 base and J by 2 bases, leaving 5 bases between them. The CDR3 here is CASSEWQQETQYF. The CDR3 nucleotides are TGTGCCAGCAGTGAATGGCAGCAAGAGACCCAGTACTTC.

The chain employs TRBV9 and TRBJ2-3; 7 nucleotides match TRBD2. V was pared by 2 bases and J by 4 bases, with 4 bases of the junction left unmatched. CDR1 and CDR2 (germline): SGDLS, YYNGEE. CDR3 size: 14 residues. The CDR3 DNA reads TGTGCCAGCAGCGTGCGGGAGTGGGCAGATACGCAGTATTTT. This codes for CASSVREWADTQYF.

The gene calls are TRBV23-1 and TRBJ1-5; 9 nucleotides match TRBD1. TRBV23-1 counts as an open reading frame of uncertain function. V gave up 2 bases and J gave up 1 base; unmatched junction bases: 12. The CDR3 runs 19 residues. The CDR3 DNA reads TGCGCCAGCAGTCAACGGAATAGACAGGGGGTCGGGAGCAATCAGCCCCAGCATTTT. Translating gives CASSQRNRQGVGSNQPQHF.

The chain carries TRBV6-4 and TRBJ2-7; 9 bases fit TRBD1. The germline V gene has CDR1 MRHNA and CDR2 SNTAGT. This CDR3 comprises 16 residues. After removal of 7 bases from V and 2 bases from J, the junction contained 12 bases not matched to a gene. In nucleotides, the CDR3 is TGTGCCAGCACCCGGAGCCGGACAGGGGAGGCCTACGAGCAGTACTTC. Translation gives CASTRSRTGEAYEQYF.

The gene calls are TRBV4-2 and TRBJ2-5, with D perhaps matching TRBD2 (7 bases). V was cut by 1 base and J by 7 bases, with 19 bases left in between. Germline CDR1 reads LGHNA; CDR2 reads YNFKEQ. The CDR3 has 16 residues. The CDR3 protein is CASSQAGVLGEGTQYF. In nucleotides, the CDR3 is TGTGCCAGCAGCCAAGCAGGGGTTTTGGGGGAGGGGACCCAGTACTTC.

The chain has TRBV11-2 and TRBJ2-3; 8 positions match TRBD2. In germline, CDR1 is SGHAT, CDR2 FQNNGV. The trim removed 0 bases at V and 6 bases at J, leaving 14 bases unmatched. The CDR3 runs 18 residues. CDR3 in amino acids: CASSLDGFAVAGTDTQYF. The DNA of the CDR3 is TGTGCCAGCAGCTTAGATGGGTTTGCGGTAGCGGGAACTGATACGCAGTATTTT.

The chain uses TRBV25-1 and TRBJ1-5; the D is unclear. V lost 4 bases, J lost 7 bases, and 20 bases lay in between. The germline V gene encodes CDR1 MGHDK and CDR2 SYGVNS. The CDR3 has 16 residues. The CDR3 DNA is TGTGCCAGCAGTGCTGACGCCGGACTAACGGGGCAGCCCCAGCATTTT. Residues: CASSADAGLTGQPQHF.